The source of this TCR beta chain is a study of cytomegalovirus exposure and HLA in healthy donors. CDR3 length equals 18 residues. Germline CDR1 is MNHNS and CDR2 is SASEGT. The ends were cut back, 0 bases at V and 3 bases at J, with 15 bases in the middle. Vbeta (60) and Jbeta (13) primers were used in the PCR. Clones were sequenced by immunoSEQ multiplex PCR, and TCRdb holds only the in-frame ones, with some missing. The sample lists roughly 200,000 clones, about 9% occurring once. This clone was observed a few times. The J gene is TRBJ2-6, the V gene TRBV6-1; perhaps TRBD2 as D (5 bases). Sequencing used PBMCs. This receptor was obtained from a woman in her 30s in good health and CMV-seropositive. Here the CDR3 DNA reads TGTGCCAGCAGTGAAGCGCTAGGCTTCGGAGGTGGGGCCAACGTCCTGACTTTC. Amino acid sequence: CASSEALGFGGGANVLTF.